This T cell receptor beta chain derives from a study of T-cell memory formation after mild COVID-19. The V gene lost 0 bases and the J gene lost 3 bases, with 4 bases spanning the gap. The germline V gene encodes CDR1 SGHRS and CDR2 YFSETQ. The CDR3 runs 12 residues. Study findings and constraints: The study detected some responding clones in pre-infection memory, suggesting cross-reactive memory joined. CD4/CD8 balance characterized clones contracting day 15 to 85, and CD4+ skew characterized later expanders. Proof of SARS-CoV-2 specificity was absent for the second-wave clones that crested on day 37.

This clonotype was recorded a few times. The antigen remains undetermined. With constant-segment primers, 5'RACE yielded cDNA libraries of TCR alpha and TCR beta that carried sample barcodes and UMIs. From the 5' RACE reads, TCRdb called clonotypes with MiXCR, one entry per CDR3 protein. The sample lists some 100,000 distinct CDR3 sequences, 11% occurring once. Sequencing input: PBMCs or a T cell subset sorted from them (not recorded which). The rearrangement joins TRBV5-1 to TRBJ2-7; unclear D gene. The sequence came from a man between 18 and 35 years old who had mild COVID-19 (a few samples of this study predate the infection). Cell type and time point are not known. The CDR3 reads CASSLVFYEQYF. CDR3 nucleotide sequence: TGCGCCAGCAGCTTGGTTTTCTACGAGCAGTACTTC.